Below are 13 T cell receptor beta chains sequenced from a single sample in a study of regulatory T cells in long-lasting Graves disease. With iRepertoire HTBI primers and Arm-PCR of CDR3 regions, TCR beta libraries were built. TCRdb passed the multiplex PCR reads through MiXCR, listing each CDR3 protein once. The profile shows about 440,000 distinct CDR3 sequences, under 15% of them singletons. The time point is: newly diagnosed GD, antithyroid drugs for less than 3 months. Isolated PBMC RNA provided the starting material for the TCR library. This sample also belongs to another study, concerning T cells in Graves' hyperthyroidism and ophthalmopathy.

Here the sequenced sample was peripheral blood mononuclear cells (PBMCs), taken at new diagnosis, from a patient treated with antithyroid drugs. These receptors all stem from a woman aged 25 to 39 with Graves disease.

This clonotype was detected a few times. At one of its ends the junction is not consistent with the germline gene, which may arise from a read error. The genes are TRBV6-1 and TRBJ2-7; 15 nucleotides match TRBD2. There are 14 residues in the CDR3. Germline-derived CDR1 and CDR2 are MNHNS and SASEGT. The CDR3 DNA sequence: TGTGCCAGCACCCCAGGACTAGCGGGAGGGTCCCCTCCGTTC. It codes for CASTPGLAGGSPPF.

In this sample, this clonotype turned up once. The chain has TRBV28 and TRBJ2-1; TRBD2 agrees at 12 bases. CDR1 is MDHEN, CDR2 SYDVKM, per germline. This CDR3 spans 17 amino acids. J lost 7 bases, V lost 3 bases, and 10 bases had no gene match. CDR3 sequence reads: CASSFLTSGGGSNEQFF. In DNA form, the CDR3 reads TGTGCCAGCAGTTTCCTGACTAGCGGGGGAGGTTCGAATGAGCAGTTCTTC.

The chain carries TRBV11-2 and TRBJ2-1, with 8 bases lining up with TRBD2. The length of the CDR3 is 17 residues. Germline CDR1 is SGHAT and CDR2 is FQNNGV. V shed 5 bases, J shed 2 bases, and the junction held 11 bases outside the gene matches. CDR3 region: CASSITSGLRTYNEQFF. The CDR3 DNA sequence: TGTGCCAGCAGCATAACTAGCGGCTTGCGGACCTACAATGAGCAGTTCTTC.

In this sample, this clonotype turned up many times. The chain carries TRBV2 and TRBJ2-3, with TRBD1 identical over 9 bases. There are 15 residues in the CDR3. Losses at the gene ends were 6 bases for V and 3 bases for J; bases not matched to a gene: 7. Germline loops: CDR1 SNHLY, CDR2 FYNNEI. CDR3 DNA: TGTGCCAGCAGACCTGACAGGGGGGTGACAGATACGCAGTATTTT. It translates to CASRPDRGVTDTQYF.

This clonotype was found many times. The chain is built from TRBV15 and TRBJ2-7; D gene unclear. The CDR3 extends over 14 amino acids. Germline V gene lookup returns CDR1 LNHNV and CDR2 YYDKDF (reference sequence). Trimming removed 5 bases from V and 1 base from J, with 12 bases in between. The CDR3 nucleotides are TGTGCCACCAGCCCCCTTAGGGATTCCTACGAGCAGTACTTC. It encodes CATSPLRDSYEQYF.

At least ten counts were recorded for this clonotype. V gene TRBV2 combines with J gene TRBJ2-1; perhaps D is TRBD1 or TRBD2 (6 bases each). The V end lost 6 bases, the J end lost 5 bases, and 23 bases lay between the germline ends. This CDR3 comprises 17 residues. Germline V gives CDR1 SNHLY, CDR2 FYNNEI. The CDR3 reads CASRIGGALVFDNEQFF. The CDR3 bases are TGTGCCAGCAGGATCGGGGGCGCGCTAGTCTTCGACAATGAGCAGTTCTTC.

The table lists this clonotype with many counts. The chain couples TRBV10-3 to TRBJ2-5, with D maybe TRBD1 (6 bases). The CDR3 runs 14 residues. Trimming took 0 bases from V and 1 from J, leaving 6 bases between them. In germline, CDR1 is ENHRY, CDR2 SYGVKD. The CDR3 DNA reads TGTGCCATCAGTGAGTCGGACAGCCAAGAGACCCAGTACTTC. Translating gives CAISESDSQETQYF.

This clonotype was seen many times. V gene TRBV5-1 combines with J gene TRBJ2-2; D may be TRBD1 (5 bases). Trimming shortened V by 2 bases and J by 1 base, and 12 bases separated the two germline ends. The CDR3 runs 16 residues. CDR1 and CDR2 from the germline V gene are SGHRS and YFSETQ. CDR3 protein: CASSFEPRGNTGELFF. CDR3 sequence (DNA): TGCGCCAGCAGCTTTGAACCTAGGGGGAACACCGGGGAGCTGTTTTTT.

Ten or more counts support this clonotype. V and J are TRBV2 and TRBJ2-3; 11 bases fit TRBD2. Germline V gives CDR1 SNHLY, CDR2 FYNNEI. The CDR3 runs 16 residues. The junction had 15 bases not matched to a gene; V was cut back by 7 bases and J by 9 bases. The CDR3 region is CASMGLAGGEGGTQYF. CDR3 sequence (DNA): TGTGCCAGCATGGGGTTAGCGGGAGGGGAGGGAGGAACGCAGTATTTT.

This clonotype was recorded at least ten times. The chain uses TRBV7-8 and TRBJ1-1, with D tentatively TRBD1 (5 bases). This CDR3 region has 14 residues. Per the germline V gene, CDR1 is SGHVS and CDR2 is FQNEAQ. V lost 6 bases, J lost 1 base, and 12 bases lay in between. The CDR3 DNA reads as TGTGCCAGCAGTCAAAGTGGGGGGAACACTGAAGCTTTCTTT. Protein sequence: CASSQSGGNTEAFF.

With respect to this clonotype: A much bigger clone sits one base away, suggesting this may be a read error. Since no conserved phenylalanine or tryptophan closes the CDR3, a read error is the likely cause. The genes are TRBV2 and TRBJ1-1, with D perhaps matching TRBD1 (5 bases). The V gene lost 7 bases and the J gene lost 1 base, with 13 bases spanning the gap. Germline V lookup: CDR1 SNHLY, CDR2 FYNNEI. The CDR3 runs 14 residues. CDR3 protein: CASKIFRENTEAFL. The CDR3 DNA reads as TGTGCCAGCAAGATTTTCAGGGAGAACACTGAAGCTTTCCTT.

The CDR3 spells CASSVTGARTTEAFF. Written as DNA, the CDR3 is TGTGCCAGCAGCGTAACAGGGGCGAGGACCACTGAAGCTTTCTTT. The chain joins TRBV7-9 to TRBJ1-1; TRBD1 matches 7 bases. V shed 5 bases and J 4 bases; nucleotides not matched to a gene: 10. Germline V CDR1 and CDR2: SEHNR, FQNEAQ (reference sequence). This CDR3 contains 15 residues. The full variable domain, rest sourced from reference TRBV7-9 and TRBJ1-1, is DTGVSQNPRHKITKRGQNVTFRCDPISEHNRLYWYRQTLGQGPEFLTYFQNEAQLEKSRLLSDRFSAERPKGSFSTLEIQRTEQGDSAMYLCASSVTGARTTEAFFGQGTRLTVV.

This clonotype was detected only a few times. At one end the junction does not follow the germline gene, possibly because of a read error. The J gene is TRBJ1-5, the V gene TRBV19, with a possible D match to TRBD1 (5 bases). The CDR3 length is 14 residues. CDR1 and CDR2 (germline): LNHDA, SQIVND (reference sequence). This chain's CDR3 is CASSTTSRVQPQHF. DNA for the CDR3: TGTGCCAGTAGTACAACATCCAGGGTTCAGCCCCAGCACTTT.